This entry is about one T cell receptor beta chain. This entry is derived from a study of shared clonotypes between healthy human individuals. This CDR3 is 12 amino acids long. Germline V gene lookup returns CDR1 SGHNT and CDR2 YYREEE (reference sequence). V lost 1 base and J 6 bases, leaving 7 bases between the germline ends. The repertoire was sequenced with immunoSEQ multiplex PCR; TCRdb's copy has only in-frame clones and lacks some. The sample consists of roughly 2,000,000 clones, just over 90% of them appearing once. The naive CD8 subset, CD45RO-negative cells positively selected for CCR7, excluded terminally differentiated effector memory CD45RA+ cells.

This receptor was taken from a man between 18 and 35 years old in good health. Some clones in this sample may be carry-over from other donors' samples. Specimen: naive CD8+ T cells from PBMCs. The chain employs TRBV5-4 and TRBJ1-2; D unresolved. CDR3 in amino acids: CASSLKGDGYTF. The CDR3 DNA reads TGTGCCAGCAGCTTGAAGGGTGATGGCTACACCTTC.